What follows is one TCR beta chain and its context. The data derive from a study of blood T cell repertoires in COVID-19. Study in general: Some COVID-19 samples were acute and others convalescent; all came from the United States, Italy and Spain. PBMCs, B-cell-depleted T cells, or T cells provided the cDNA or gDNA that made up the material.

This CDR3 spans 13 amino acids. Germline V gene sequence: CDR1 MNHEY, CDR2 SVGAGI. V lost 7 bases, J lost 4 bases, and 1 base stayed unmatched. Under the authors' procedure: Amplification of reference gene primers provided the estimated nucleated cell counts. Only in-frame clones appear in the TCRdb table, and some are missing; sequencing was by immunoSEQ multiplex PCR. V and J calls and clone size are given by that table; D and trimming were obtained from the DNA. The table includes more than 45,000 clones, 82% detected once. The rearrangement links TRBV6-5 to TRBJ2-3; 11 positions agree with TRBD2. This receptor was taken from a woman aged 55-70 years with acute or convalescent COVID-19. Sequencing input: peripheral blood. The DNA of the CDR3 is TGTGCCAGCACTAGCGGGGGGTCAGATACGCAGTATTTT. This codes for CASTSGGSDTQYF.